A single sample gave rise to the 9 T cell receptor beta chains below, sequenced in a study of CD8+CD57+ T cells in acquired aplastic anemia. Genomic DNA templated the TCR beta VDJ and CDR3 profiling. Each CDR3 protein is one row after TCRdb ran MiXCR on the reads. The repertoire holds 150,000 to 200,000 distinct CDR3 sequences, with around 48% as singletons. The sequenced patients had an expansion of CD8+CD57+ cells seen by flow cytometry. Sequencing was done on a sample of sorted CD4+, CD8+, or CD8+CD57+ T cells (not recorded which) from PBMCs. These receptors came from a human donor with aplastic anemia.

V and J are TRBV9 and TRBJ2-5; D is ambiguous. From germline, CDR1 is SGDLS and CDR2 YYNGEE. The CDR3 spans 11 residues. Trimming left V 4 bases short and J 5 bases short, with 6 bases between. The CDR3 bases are TGTGCCAGCAGCTCCGGGGAGACCCAGTACTTC. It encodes CASSSGETQYF.

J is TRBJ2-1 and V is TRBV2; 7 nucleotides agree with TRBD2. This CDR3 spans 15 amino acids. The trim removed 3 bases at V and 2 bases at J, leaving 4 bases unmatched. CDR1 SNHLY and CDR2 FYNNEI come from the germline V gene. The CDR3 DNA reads TGTGCCAGCAGTGAGACTAGCCTGACCTACAATGAGCAGTTCTTC. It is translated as CASSETSLTYNEQFF. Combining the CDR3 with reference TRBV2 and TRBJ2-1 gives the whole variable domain EPEVTQTPSHQVTQMGQEVILRCVPISNHLYFYWYRQILGQKVEFLVSFYNNEISEKSEIFDDQFSVERPDGSNFTLKIRSTKLEDSAMYFCASSETSLTYNEQFFGPGTRLTVL.

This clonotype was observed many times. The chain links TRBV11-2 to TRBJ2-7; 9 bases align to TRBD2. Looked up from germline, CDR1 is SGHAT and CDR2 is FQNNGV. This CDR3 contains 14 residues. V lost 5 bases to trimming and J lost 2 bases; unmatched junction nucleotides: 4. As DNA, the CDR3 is TGTGCCAGCAGCGAGGGACTAGCCGCCTACGAGCAGTACTTC. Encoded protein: CASSEGLAAYEQYF. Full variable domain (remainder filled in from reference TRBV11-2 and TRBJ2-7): EAGVAQSPRYKIIEKRQSVAFWCNPISGHATLYWYQQILGQGPKLLIQFQNNGVVDDSQLPKDRFSAERLKGVDSTLKIQPAKLEDSAVYLCASSEGLAAYEQYFGPGTRLTVT.

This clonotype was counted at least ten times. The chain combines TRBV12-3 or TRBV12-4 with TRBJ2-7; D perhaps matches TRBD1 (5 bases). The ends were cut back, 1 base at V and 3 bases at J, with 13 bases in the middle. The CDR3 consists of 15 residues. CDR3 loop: CASSLDLGQGYEQYF. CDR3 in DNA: TGTGCCAGCAGTTTAGATCTCGGGCAGGGCTACGAGCAGTACTTC.

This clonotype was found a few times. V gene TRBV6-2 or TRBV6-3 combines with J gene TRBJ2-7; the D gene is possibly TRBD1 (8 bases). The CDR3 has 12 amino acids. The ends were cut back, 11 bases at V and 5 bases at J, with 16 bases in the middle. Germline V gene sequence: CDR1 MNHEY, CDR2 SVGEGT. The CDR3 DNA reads TGTGCCGCAAACAGGGGGGGCAACGAGCAGTACTTC. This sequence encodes CAANRGGNEQYF.

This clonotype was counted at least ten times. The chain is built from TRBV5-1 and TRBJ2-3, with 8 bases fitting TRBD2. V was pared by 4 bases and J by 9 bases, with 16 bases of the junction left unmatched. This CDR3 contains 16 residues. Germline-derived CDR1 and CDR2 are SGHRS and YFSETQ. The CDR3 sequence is CASSERTGGTDATQYF. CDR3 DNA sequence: TGCGCCAGCAGCGAGCGGACGGGAGGGACCGATGCCACGCAGTATTTT.

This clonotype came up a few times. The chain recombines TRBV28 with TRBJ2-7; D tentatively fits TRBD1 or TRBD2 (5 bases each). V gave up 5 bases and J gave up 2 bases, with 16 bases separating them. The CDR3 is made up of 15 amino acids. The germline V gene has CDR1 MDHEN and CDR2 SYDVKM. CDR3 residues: CASSQTGTVTYEQYF. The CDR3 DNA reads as TGTGCCAGCAGTCAGACCGGGACGGTGACCTACGAGCAGTACTTC.

CDR3 sequence reads: CASSRGGDQPQHF. The CDR3 bases are TGTGCCAGCAGTCGGGGGGGAGACCAGCCCCAGCATTTT. The chain recombines TRBV7-9 with TRBJ1-5; D is perhaps TRBD1 (5 bases). The CDR3 has 13 amino acids. With 6 bases removed from V and 7 bases from J, the gap between germline ends came to 13 bases. Germline CDR1 is SEHNR and CDR2 is FQNEAQ (reference sequence).

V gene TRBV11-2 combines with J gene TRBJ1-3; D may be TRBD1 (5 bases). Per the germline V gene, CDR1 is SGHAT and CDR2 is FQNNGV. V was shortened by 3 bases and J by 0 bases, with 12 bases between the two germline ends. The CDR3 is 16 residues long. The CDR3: CASSLGRGVSGNTIYF. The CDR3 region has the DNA TGTGCCAGCAGCTTGGGGAGAGGGGTCTCTGGAAACACCATATATTTT.